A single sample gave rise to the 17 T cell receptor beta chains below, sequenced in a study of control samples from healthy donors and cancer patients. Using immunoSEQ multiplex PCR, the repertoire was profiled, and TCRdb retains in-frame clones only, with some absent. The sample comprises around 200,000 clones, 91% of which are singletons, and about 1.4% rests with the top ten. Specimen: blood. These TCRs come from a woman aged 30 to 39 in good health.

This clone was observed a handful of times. The CDR3 loop reads CASSPGGPYEQYF. In DNA form, the CDR3 reads TGTGCCAGCAGCCCAGGGGGCCCCTACGAGCAGTACTTC. V is TRBV7-9 and J is TRBJ2-7, with TRBD1 matching 8 bases. CDR3 length: 13 residues. From germline, CDR1 is SEHNR and CDR2 FQNEAQ (reference sequence). V was pared by 5 bases and J by 2 bases, with 2 bases of the junction left unmatched.

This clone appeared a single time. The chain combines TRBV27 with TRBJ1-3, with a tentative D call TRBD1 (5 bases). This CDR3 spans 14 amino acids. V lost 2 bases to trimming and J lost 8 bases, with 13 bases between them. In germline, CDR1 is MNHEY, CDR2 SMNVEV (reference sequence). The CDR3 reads CASSLRGKGDTIYF. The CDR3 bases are TGTGCCAGCAGTTTACGGGGGAAAGGGGACACCATATATTTT.

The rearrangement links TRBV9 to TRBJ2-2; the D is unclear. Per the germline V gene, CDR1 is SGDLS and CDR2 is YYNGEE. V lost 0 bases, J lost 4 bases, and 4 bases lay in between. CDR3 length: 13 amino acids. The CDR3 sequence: CASSVGLTGELFF. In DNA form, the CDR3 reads TGTGCCAGCAGCGTAGGGCTCACCGGGGAGCTGTTTTTT.

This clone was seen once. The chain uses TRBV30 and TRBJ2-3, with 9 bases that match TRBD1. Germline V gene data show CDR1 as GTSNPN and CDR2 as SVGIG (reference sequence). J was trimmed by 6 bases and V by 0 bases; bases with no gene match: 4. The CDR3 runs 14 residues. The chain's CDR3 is CAWSVTGGVDTQYF. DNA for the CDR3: TGTGCCTGGAGTGTAACAGGGGGCGTGGATACGCAGTATTTT.

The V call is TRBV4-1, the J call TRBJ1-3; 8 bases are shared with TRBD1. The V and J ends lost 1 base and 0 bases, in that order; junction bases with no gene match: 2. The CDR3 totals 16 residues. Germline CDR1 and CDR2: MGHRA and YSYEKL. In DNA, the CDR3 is TGCGCCAGCAGCCAAGTTGGACAGGGCTCTGGAAACACCATATATTTT. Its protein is CASSQVGQGSGNTIYF.

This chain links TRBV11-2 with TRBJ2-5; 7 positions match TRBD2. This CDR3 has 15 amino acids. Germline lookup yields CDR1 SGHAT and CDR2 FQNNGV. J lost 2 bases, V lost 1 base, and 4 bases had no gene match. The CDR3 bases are TGTGCCAGCAGCTTAGTTAGCGGGTGGCAAGAGACCCAGTACTTC. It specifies CASSLVSGWQETQYF.

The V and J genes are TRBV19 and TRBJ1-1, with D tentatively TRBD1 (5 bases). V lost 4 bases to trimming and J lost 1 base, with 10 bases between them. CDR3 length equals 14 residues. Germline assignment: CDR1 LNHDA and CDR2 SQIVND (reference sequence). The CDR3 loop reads CASSTRASNTEAFF. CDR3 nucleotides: TGTGCCAGTAGTACCAGGGCCTCGAACACTGAAGCTTTCTTT.

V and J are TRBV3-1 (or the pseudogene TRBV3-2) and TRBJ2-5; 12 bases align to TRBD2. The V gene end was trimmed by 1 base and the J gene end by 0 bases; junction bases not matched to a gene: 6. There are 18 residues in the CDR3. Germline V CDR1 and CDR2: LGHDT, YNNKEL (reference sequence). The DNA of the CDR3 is TGTGCCAGCAGCCAAGGTAGCCTAGCGGGGGGGTACCAAGAGACCCAGTACTTC. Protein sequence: CASSQGSLAGGYQETQYF.

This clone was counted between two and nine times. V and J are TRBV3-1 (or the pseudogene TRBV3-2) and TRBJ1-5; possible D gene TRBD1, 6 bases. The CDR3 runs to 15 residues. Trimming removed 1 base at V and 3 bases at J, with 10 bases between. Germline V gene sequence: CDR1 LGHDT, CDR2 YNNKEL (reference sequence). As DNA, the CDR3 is TGTGCCAGCAGCCAAGGGGGGGCAGTCAATCAGCCCCAGCATTTT. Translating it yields CASSQGGAVNQPQHF.

This chain's CDR3 is CATSRVTDTQYF. CDR3 DNA sequence: TGTGCCACCAGCAGAGTCACAGATACGCAGTATTTT. The chain recombines TRBV15 with TRBJ2-3; no clear D gene. Germline V gene lookup returns CDR1 LNHNV and CDR2 YYDKDF (reference sequence). This CDR3 is built from 12 residues. Between the trimmed V and J ends, which lost 1 base and 2 bases, there was a span of 1 base.

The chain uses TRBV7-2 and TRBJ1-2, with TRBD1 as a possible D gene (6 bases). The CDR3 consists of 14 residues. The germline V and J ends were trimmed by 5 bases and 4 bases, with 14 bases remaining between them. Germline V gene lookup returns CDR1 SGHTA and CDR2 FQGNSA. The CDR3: CASSPQGPSYGYTF. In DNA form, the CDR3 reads TGTGCCAGCAGCCCTCAGGGGCCCTCCTATGGCTACACCTTC.

CDR3 amino acids: CASSRGAQTGSSGNTIYF. CDR3 nucleotide sequence: TGCGCCAGCAGCAGGGGGGCCCAGACAGGAAGCTCTGGAAACACCATATATTTT. The gene calls are TRBV5-1 and TRBJ1-3, with D perhaps matching TRBD1 (6 bases). The CDR3 runs to 18 residues. The V and J ends lost 4 bases and 0 bases respectively, with 20 bases between them. The germline V gene has CDR1 SGHRS and CDR2 YFSETQ.

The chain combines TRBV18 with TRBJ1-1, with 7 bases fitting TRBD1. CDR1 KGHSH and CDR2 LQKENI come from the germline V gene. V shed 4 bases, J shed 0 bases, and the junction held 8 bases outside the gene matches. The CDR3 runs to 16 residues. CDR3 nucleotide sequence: TGTGCCAGCTCACTAACCCCGGGACAGATGAACACTGAAGCTTTCTTT. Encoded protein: CASSLTPGQMNTEAFF.

In nucleotides, the CDR3 is TGTGCCAGCAGTGAACACAGGGTCACTGAAGCTTTCTTT. Translating gives CASSEHRVTEAFF. The chain uses TRBV6-1 and TRBJ1-1, with TRBD1 as a possible D gene (6 bases). The V end was cut by 2 bases, the J end by 4 bases, with 8 bases between. The CDR3 sequence is 13 residues long. Germline loops: CDR1 MNHNS, CDR2 SASEGT.

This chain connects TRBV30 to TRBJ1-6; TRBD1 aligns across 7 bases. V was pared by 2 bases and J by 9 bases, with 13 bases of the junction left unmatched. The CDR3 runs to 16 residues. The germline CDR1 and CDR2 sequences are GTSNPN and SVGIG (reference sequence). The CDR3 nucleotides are TGTGCCTGGAGTTTGGCAGGGGGAAGGGAGACTTCACCCCTCCACTTT. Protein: CAWSLAGGRETSPLHF. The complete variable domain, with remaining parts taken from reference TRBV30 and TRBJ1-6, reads SQTIHQWPATLVQPVGSPLSLECTVEGTSNPNLYWYRQAAGRGLQLLFYSVGIGQISSEVPQNLSASRPQDRQFILSSKKLLLSDSGFYLCAWSLAGGRETSPLHFGNGTRLTVT.

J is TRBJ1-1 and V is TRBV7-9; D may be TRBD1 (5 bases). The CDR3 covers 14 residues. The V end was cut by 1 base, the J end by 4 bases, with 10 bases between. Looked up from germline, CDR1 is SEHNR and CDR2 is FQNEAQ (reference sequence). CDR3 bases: TGTGCCAGCAGCTTAGGGTGGGGGGTCACTGAAGCTTTCTTT. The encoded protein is CASSLGWGVTEAFF.

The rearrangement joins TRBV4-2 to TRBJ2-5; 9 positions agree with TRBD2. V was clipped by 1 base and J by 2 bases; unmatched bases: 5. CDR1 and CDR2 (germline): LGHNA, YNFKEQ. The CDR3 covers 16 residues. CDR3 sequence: CASSQAGLAAQETQYF. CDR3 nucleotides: TGTGCCAGCAGCCAAGCGGGACTAGCAGCTCAAGAGACCCAGTACTTC.